The rows below give T cell receptor beta chains drawn from one sample of a study of CD8 T cells in ankylosing spondylitis. Each CDR3 protein is one row after TCRdb ran MiXCR on the 5' RACE reads. The data contain roughly 250,000 distinct CDR3 sequences, 7.5% to 9% of them singletons. Sequencing was performed on blood, either unsorted or a sorted T cell fraction (not recorded which). These receptors came from a male donor with ankylosing spondylitis or in good health (not recorded which). Each CDR3 is given with its conserved first and last residue. D genes are given only for firm matches. Only some rows state a clone size, as once, few, many or a class for expanded clones.

J gene: TRBJ1-3
V gene: TRBV30
clone size: -
D gene: -
CDR3 length: 16
CDR3 DNA: TGTGCCTGGAGTAGGAGCACCGACCGCGCTGGAAACACCATATATTTT
CDR3 protein: CAWSRSTDRAGNTIYF

J gene: TRBJ2-7
V gene: TRBV12-3/TRBV12-4
clone size: -
D gene: TRBD2
CDR3 length: 15
CDR3 DNA: TGTGCCAGCAGACTAATAGGGACTAGTGCCTACGAGCAGTACTTC
CDR3 protein: CASRLIGTSAYEQYF

J gene: TRBJ2-1
V gene: TRBV19
clone size: many
D gene: -
CDR3 length: 15
CDR3 DNA: TGTGCCAGTAGTATAGTCCCAGGGAACTACAATGAGCAGTTCTTC
CDR3 protein: CASSIVPGNYNEQFF

J gene: TRBJ1-1
V gene: TRBV12-3/TRBV12-4
clone size: many
D gene: -
CDR3 length: 14
CDR3 DNA: TGTGCCAGCACCTGGGAGTTCATGAACACTGAAGCTTTCTTT
CDR3 protein: CASTWEFMNTEAFF

J gene: TRBJ1-6
V gene: TRBV5-1
clone size: many
D gene: TRBD1
CDR3 length: 15
CDR3 DNA: TGCGCCAGCAGCTTGGAAGTAGGACAGGGGCAACCCCTCCACTTT
CDR3 protein: CASSLEVGQGQPLHF

J gene: TRBJ2-3
V gene: TRBV5-6
clone size: many
D gene: -
CDR3 length: 16
CDR3 DNA: TGTGCCAGCAGCTTGGGGACCGCGCTACGCACAGATACGCAGTATTTT
CDR3 protein: CASSLGTALRTDTQYF

J gene: TRBJ2-6
V gene: TRBV30
clone size: few
D gene: -
CDR3 length: 14
CDR3 DNA: TGTGCCGGTAGAGTCAAAGCTGGGGCCAACGTCCTGACTTTC
CDR3 protein: CAGRVKAGANVLTF

J gene: TRBJ1-1
V gene: TRBV12-3/TRBV12-4
clone size: many
D gene: -
CDR3 length: 14
CDR3 DNA: TGTGCCAGCAGTTTAGAGGGACCCAAAAGGGGAGCTTTCTTT
CDR3 protein: CASSLEGPKRGAFF

J gene: TRBJ2-7
V gene: TRBV24-1
clone size: many
D gene: -
CDR3 length: 14
CDR3 DNA: TGTGCCACTAGTTGTGACCGCACATCCTACGAGCAGTACTTC
CDR3 protein: CATSCDRTSYEQYF

J gene: TRBJ2-6
V gene: TRBV11-1
clone size: -
D gene: TRBD2
CDR3 length: 18
CDR3 DNA: TGTGCCAGCAGCTTAGGGACTAGCGGGAGCCCTGGGGCCAACGTCCTGACTTTC
CDR3 protein: CASSLGTSGSPGANVLTF

J gene: TRBJ2-7
V gene: TRBV23-1
clone size: -
D gene: TRBD1
CDR3 length: 14
CDR3 DNA: TGCGCCACCCCACGTCGGACAGGTCAAACCGGGCAGTACTTC
CDR3 protein: CATPRRTGQTGQYF

J gene: TRBJ2-2
V gene: TRBV7-2
clone size: many
D gene: -
CDR3 length: 13
CDR3 DNA: TGTGCCAGCACTGCTCTCGGCACCGGGGAGCTGTTTTTT
CDR3 protein: CASTALGTGELFF

J gene: TRBJ2-3
V gene: TRBV29-1
clone size: many
D gene: -
CDR3 length: 13
CDR3 DNA: TGCAGCGTTGAATCATCCCAGTGGGATACGCAGTATTTT
CDR3 protein: CSVESSQWDTQYF

J gene: TRBJ2-5
V gene: TRBV4-2
clone size: many
D gene: TRBD2
CDR3 length: 15
CDR3 DNA: TGTGCCAGCAGCCAAGAGGGAGGGTTCCAAGAGACCCAGTACTTC
CDR3 protein: CASSQEGGFQETQYF

J gene: TRBJ2-7
V gene: TRBV3-1
clone size: many
D gene: -
CDR3 length: 12
CDR3 DNA: TGTGCCAGCAGCCTAGGACGGTACGAGCAGTACTTC
CDR3 protein: CASSLGRYEQYF

J gene: TRBJ1-2
V gene: TRBV20-1
clone size: many
D gene: -
CDR3 length: 14
CDR3 DNA: TGCAGTGCTAGAGTGGGGGGCGCCAACTATGGCTACACCTTC
CDR3 protein: CSARVGGANYGYTF

J gene: TRBJ2-7
V gene: TRBV7-6
clone size: few
D gene: -
CDR3 length: 16
CDR3 DNA: TGTGCCAGCAGCGCTCCGGGACCGGGGATCCTCTACGAGCAGTACTTC
CDR3 protein: CASSAPGPGILYEQYF

J gene: TRBJ2-4
V gene: TRBV6-1
clone size: many
D gene: -
CDR3 length: 15
CDR3 DNA: TGTGCCACCGCGGACTCCCTGAGGGCCAAAAACATTCAGTACTTC
CDR3 protein: CATADSLRAKNIQYF

J gene: TRBJ1-4
V gene: TRBV7-9
clone size: many
D gene: -
CDR3 length: 14
CDR3 DNA: TGTGCCAGCAGCCCGGAAGGAAGGGATGAAAAACTGTTTTTT
CDR3 protein: CASSPEGRDEKLFF

J gene: TRBJ1-4
V gene: TRBV20-1
clone size: many
D gene: -
CDR3 length: 12
CDR3 DNA: TGCAGTGCTACCTACAGGGAGGAAAAACTGTTTTTT
CDR3 protein: CSATYREEKLFF

J gene: TRBJ2-7
V gene: TRBV11-2
clone size: many
D gene: TRBD1
CDR3 length: 15
CDR3 DNA: TGTGCCAGCAGCCTATTGATGGACAGGCTGTACGAGCAGTACTTC
CDR3 protein: CASSLLMDRLYEQYF

J gene: TRBJ2-7
V gene: TRBV10-3
clone size: many
D gene: -
CDR3 length: 12
CDR3 DNA: TGTGCCATCAGTGATAGGGGGGACGAGCAGTACTTC
CDR3 protein: CAISDRGDEQYF

J gene: TRBJ1-2
V gene: TRBV7-8
clone size: few
D gene: -
CDR3 length: 14
CDR3 DNA: TGTGCCAGCAGCTTAAGGGACGGCCACTATGGCTACACCTTC
CDR3 protein: CASSLRDGHYGYTF

J gene: TRBJ1-2
V gene: TRBV4-3
clone size: many
D gene: TRBD1
CDR3 length: 16
CDR3 DNA: TGCGCCAGCAGCCAAGTGCGGGGGACAGGGCTGTATGGCTACACCTTC
CDR3 protein: CASSQVRGTGLYGYTF